The sequence of this T cell receptor (beta chain) was determined in a study of blood T cell repertoires in COVID-19. Study context: The United States, Italy and Spain supplied acute and convalescent COVID-19 samples. In each case, the material was cDNA or gDNA derived from T cells, B-cell-depleted T cells, or PBMCs.

The CDR3 is made up of 15 amino acids. The germline gives CDR1 SNHLY, CDR2 FYNNEI. V lost 0 bases to trimming and J lost 5 bases, with 13 bases between them. Authors' analysis steps: Estimation of nucleated cell counts was performed using reference gene primer amplification. The repertoire was sequenced with immunoSEQ multiplex PCR; TCRdb's copy has only in-frame clones and lacks some. V, J and clone size are those of that table, while D and trimming were read from the DNA. The sample lists over 200,000 clones, around 92% occurring once. Specimen: peripheral blood. This rearrangement joins TRBV2 to TRBJ1-2; D perhaps matches TRBD1 (6 bases). This clonotype was sampled from a person between 18 and 30 years old with COVID-19, enrolled during active disease. The CDR3 DNA is TGTGCCAGCAGTGAAGCGCTGGACAGATCTTATGGCTACACCTTC. Translation: CASSEALDRSYGYTF. The full variable domain, in which reference TRBV2 and TRBJ1-2 provide the parts outside the CDR3, is EPEVTQTPSHQVTQMGQEVILRCVPISNHLYFYWYRQILGQKVEFLVSFYNNEISEKSEIFDDQFSVERPDGSNFTLKIRSTKLEDSAMYFCASSEALDRSYGYTFGSGTRLTVV.